Listed below are T cell receptor beta chains from one sample, sequenced in a study of T cells of healthy individuals. TCRdb re-analysed the 5' RACE reads in MiXCR, keeping a single row per CDR3 protein. The sample has roughly 87,000 distinct CDR3 sequences, 15% to 20% seen once. These receptors originate from a human donor in good health. Each CDR3 is given with its conserved first and last residue.

v_call cdr3_aa
TRBV20-1 CSALSPRGTYEQYF
TRBV12-3/TRBV12-4 CASSPGQGGGELFF
TRBV6-2/TRBV6-3 CASSQDRAAEQFF
TRBV9 CASSVAGAGTVYGYTF
TRBV25-1 CASSDGSMEYNEQFF
TRBV20-1 CSARASGYEQYF
TRBV5-5 CASSLKPGQGYEKLFF
TRBV19 CASRAGGTGELFF
TRBV5-1 CASSLEGWPETQYF
TRBV5-1 CASSLYYEQYF
TRBV4-1 CASSLSAGTYEQYF
TRBV4-2 CASSLKPNIQYF
TRBV29-1 CSVVPGFSYEQYF
TRBV29-1 CSVEKFGTGYTGELFF
TRBV11-2 CASSRGYNQPQHF
TRBV4-1 CASSQQQGNTGELFF
TRBV7-2 CASSPSGNEQFF
TRBV6-2/TRBV6-3 CASRTAGSGTDTQYF
TRBV15 CATSDNSGSDNEQFF
TRBV5-6 CASIRTSGQITDTQYF
TRBV7-7 CASSTKRTGALNSPLHF
TRBV5-1 CASSNRGSEQFF
TRBV20-1 CSASLLAGGETQYF
TRBV5-1 CASNPGGTDTQYF
TRBV15 CATSRDEGWDEKLFF
TRBV4-2 CASSQDSGSRGGNTIYF
TRBV20-1 CSATPSGRSGNEQFF
TRBV5-1 CASSLDGAGYNEQFF
TRBV10-3 CAISDGTGHGYTF
TRBV6-2/TRBV6-3 CASSLDRGRTEAFF
TRBV28 CATTSGGSYEQYF
TRBV29-1 CSVDQDPPWGYTF
TRBV28 CASSPPSSDTQYF
TRBV11-1 CASRPSDREDTGELFF
TRBV11-2 CASSRPRGRYEQYF
TRBV28 CASSLGTPWEREQFF
TRBV5-1 CASSLASGGETQYF
TRBV12-3/TRBV12-4 CASSAQTGGYTEAFF
TRBV4-2 CASSQAWTSGGNPYNEQFF
TRBV7-2 CASSLGVGAFF
TRBV4-3 CASSQLQSDYGYTF
TRBV4-2 CASSQDATGLQPQHF
TRBV28 CASGTIDRGPSYNEQFF
TRBV4-2 CASSQDRQAMNTEAFF
TRBV3-1 CASSRPGRVYEQYF
TRBV28 CASSLTGIGNTIYF
TRBV6-2/TRBV6-3 CASSPRTELFF
TRBV29-1 CSVGEGASGYTF
TRBV10-3 CAISRTGEPDTQYF
TRBV2 CASSGTSGRNEQFF
TRBV24-1 CATSLYNEQFF
TRBV29-1 CSVEGNRDREQFF
TRBV7-2 CASSMDPRDQPQHF
TRBV2 CASSDHLAGAYF
TRBV2 CASSGGYEQFF
TRBV7-2 CASSLPSGTDTQYF
TRBV28 CASSARQASGPQETQYF